The entry below describes one TCR beta chain. The antigen is undetermined. Repertoires were generated with immunoSEQ multiplex PCR, while TCRdb's copy carries only in-frame clones and drops some. The table records over 110,000 clones, around nine tenths of them present only once. Combined were second doses at about 4 or about 12 weeks. These data come from a study of T cell responses to AZD1222 COVID-19 vaccine. Study-level points and caveats: Regions left unmutated in variants are reportedly the target of nearly half of spike-specific TCRs.

The V segment lost 5 bases and the J segment 2 bases; nucleotides outside the gene matches: 15. Germline loops: CDR1 LNHDA, CDR2 SQIVND (reference sequence). CDR3 length: 18 amino acids. The sequence derives from an adult who received the AZD1222 COVID-19 vaccine. This chain connects TRBV19 to TRBJ1-2; 9 bases map to TRBD1. The sequencing here drew on peripheral blood, taken 28 days after the second AZD1222 dose. CDR3 coding DNA: TGTGCCAGTAGTCCCCGTCCCGGGACAGGGTACGGGAACTATGGCTACACCTTC. This codes for CASSPRPGTGYGNYGYTF.